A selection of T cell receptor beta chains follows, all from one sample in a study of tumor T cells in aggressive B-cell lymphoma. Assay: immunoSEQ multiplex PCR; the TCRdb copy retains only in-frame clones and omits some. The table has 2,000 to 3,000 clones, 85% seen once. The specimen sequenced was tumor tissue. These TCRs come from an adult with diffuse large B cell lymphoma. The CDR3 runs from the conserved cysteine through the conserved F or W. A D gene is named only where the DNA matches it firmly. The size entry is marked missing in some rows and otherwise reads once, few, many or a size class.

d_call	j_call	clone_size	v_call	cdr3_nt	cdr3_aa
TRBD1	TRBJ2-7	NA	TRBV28	TGTGCCACCTCCAGACCAATTACAGGGGTTTTGGCAGGGGAGCAGTACTTC	CATSRPITGVLAGEQYF
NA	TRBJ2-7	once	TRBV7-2	TGTGCCAGCAGCCCCACTAGCCGCGAGCAGTACTTC	CASSPTSREQYF
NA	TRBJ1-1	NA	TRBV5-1	TGCGCCAGCAGCCCCACGGACATAATGAACACTGAAGCTTTCTTT	CASSPTDIMNTEAFF
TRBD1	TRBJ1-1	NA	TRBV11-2	TGTGCCAGCAGCCAAGGACAGGGCGAGGTCACTGAAGCTTTCTTT	CASSQGQGEVTEAFF
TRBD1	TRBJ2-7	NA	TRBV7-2	TGTGCCAGCAGTTTGGACAGGGGGACCATCAGCGAGCAGTACTTC	CASSLDRGTISEQYF
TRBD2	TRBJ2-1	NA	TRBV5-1	TGCGCCAGCAGCCGACAAATTAGCGGGGGGGCCATTTTAAATGAGCAGTTCTTC	CASSRQISGGAILNEQFF
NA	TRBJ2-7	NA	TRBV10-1	TGCGCCAGCAGTGAGTCCGGGACAAACGAGCAGTACTTC	CASSESGTNEQYF
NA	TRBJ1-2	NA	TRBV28	TGTGCCAGCAGCCCACTGGGGAGGCCCCCTGGGGGCTACACCTTC	CASSPLGRPPGGYTF
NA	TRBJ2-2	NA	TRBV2	TGTGCCAGCGGGCAAGAAAAGAACACCGGGGAGCTGTTTTTT	CASGQEKNTGELFF
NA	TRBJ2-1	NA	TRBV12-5	TGTGCTAGTGGTTTAGATGCGCGCTACAATGAGCAGTTCTTC	CASGLDARYNEQFF
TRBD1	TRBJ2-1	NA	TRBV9	TGTGCCAGCAGCGCGCCGGGACAGGGTTACAATGAGCAGTTCTTC	CASSAPGQGYNEQFF
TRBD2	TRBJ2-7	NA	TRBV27	TGTGCCAGCAGTCCTGGGACTAGCGGGAGTTACGAGCAGTACTTC	CASSPGTSGSYEQYF
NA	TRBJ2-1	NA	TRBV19	TGTGCCAGTAGTATGAGGGTCGGGTCCTACAATGAGCAGTTCTTC	CASSMRVGSYNEQFF
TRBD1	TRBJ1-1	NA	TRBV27	TGTGCCAGCAGCCTCGACAGGGGATCAACTGAAGCTTTCTTT	CASSLDRGSTEAFF
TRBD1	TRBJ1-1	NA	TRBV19	TGTGCCAGTAGCCACAGGGGGCAGGACACTGAAGCTTTCTTT	CASSHRGQDTEAFF
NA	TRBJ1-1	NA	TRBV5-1	TGCGCCAGCAGCTTGGACAGGGCGGGGAACACTGAAGCTTTCTTT	CASSLDRAGNTEAFF
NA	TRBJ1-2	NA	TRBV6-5	TGTGCCAGCAGTTCCCGTAGCGAAGGTGGCTACACCTTC	CASSSRSEGGYTF
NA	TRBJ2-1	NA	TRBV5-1	TGCGCCAGCAGCTTGGCTATCTACAATGAGCAGTTCTTC	CASSLAIYNEQFF
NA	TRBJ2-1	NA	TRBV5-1	TGCGCCAGCAGCAGACAGACGAACAATGAGCAGTTCTTC	CASSRQTNNEQFF
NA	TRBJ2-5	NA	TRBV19	TGTGCCAGTAGTATCGGGCAAGAGACCCAGTACTTC	CASSIGQETQYF
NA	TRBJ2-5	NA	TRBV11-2	TGTGCCAGCAGCCCGGAGGACTACGGGACCCAGTACTTC	CASSPEDYGTQYF
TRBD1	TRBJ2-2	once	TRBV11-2	TGTGCCAGCAGAGACCAAAGACAGGGGGGTCACGGGGAGCTGTTTTTT	CASRDQRQGGHGELFF
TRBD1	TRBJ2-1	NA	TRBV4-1	TGCGCCAGCAGCCAAGCCCTGACAGGGAACGATGAGCAGTTCTTC	CASSQALTGNDEQFF
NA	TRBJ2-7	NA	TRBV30	TGTGCCTGGAGTGTTGGGCACGAAGGCCCCTACGAGCAGTACTTC	CAWSVGHEGPYEQYF
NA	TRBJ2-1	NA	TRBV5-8	TGTGCCAGCAGCCCCCCACTAGGCAAGCAGTTCTTC	CASSPPLGKQFF
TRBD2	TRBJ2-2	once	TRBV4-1	TGCGCCAGCAGCCACCGACTAGCGGTCTCCGGTCTTGACGGGGAGCTGTTTTTT	CASSHRLAVSGLDGELFF
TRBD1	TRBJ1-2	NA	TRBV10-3	TGTGCCATCAGTGATCGACAGGGCTCTAACTATGGCTACACCTTC	CAISDRQGSNYGYTF
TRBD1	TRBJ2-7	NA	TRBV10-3	TGTGCCATCAGTGAGGCGACAGGGGTGTACGAGCAGTACTTC	CAISEATGVYEQYF
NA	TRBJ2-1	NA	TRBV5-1	TGCGCCAGCAGCCCCTGGGAGTCGTCCTACAATGAGCAGTTCTTC	CASSPWESSYNEQFF
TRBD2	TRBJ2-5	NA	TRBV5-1	TGCGCCAGCAGCTTGAGTACGGGACTAGCGGACCCTGGCGTCCGAGAGACCCAGTACTTC	CASSLSTGLADPGVRETQYF
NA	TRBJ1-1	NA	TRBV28	TGTGCCAGCAGTTTTCATCTCAGAGGAACTGAAGCTTTCTTT	CASSFHLRGTEAFF
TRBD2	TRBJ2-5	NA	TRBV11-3	TGTGCCAGCAGCTTTAGCGGGGGGGTTCAAGAGACCCAGTACTTC	CASSFSGGVQETQYF
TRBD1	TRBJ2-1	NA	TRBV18	TGTGCCAGCTCACCACCGAGGTTTGGACAGGGGGAGGATGAGAAGTTCTTC	CASSPPRFGQGEDEKFF
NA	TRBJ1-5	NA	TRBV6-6	TGTGCCAGCACCCAGTTGCGGGGAAGCAATCAGCCCCAGCATTTT	CASTQLRGSNQPQHF
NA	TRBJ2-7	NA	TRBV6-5	TGTGCCAGCAGTCCCAGGGCCCCCTACGAGCAGTACTTC	CASSPRAPYEQYF
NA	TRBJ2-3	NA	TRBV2	TGTGCCAGCAGGACAGACAGGAACACAGATACGCAGTATTTT	CASRTDRNTDTQYF
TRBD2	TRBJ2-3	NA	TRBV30	TGTGCCTGGACCCCGAGACTAGCGGGAACCACAGATACGCAGTATTTT	CAWTPRLAGTTDTQYF
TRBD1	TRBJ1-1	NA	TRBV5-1	TGCGCCAGCAGCTCGGGACAGGGGGGGAACACTGAAGCTTTCTTT	CASSSGQGGNTEAFF
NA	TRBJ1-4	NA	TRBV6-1	TGTGCCAGCAGTGAAAATCCCGACAGAGTAAAACTGTTTTTT	CASSENPDRVKLFF
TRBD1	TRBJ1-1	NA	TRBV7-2	TGTGCCAGCAGCTCAGTCCCGGGACAGGGGAAAGACACTGAAGCTTTCTTT	CASSSVPGQGKDTEAFF
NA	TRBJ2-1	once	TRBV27	TGTGCCAGCAGTTTTAGCGTACGTGAGCAGTTCTTC	CASSFSVREQFF
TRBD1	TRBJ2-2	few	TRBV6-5	TGTGCCAGCAGTTACGCAGGGGGCTACGGGGAGCTGTTTTTT	CASSYAGGYGELFF
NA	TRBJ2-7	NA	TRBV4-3	TGCGCCAGCAGCCCAAGCGGATGGGAAAGGGGGTACGAGCAGTACTTC	CASSPSGWERGYEQYF
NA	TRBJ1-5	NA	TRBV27	TGTGCCAGCAGTCTATCCCGGACAGCGAGCAATCAGCCCCAGCATTTT	CASSLSRTASNQPQHF
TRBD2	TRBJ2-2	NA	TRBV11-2	TGTGCCAGCAGCTCAAGAATGTCCGCGGGGGGGGGAGCCGGGGAGCTGTTTTTT	CASSSRMSAGGGAGELFF
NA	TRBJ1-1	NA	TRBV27	TGTGCCAGCAGTTTACTTGGGGGGACGGGCACTGAAGCTTTCTTT	CASSLLGGTGTEAFF
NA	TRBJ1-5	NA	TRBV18	TGTGCCAGCTCACCACCTAAACCGGAGGGGAAAGGGCAGCCCCAGCATTTT	CASSPPKPEGKGQPQHF
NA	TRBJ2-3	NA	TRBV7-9	TGTGCCAGCAGCTTAGGGACAACAACCACAGATACGCAGTATTTT	CASSLGTTTTDTQYF
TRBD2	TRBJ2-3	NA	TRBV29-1	TGCAGCGTTGAAGATCTAGAGCGGGGGGCCCTCACAGATACGCAGTATTTT	CSVEDLERGALTDTQYF
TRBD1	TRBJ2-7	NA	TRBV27	TGTGCCAGCAGTTTATCGATGACAGGGGTAAACGAGCAGTACTTC	CASSLSMTGVNEQYF
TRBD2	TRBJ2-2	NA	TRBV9	TGTGCCAGCAGCTCCACTAGCGTCGGCGGGGAGCTGTTTTTT	CASSSTSVGGELFF
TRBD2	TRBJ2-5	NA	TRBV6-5	TGTGCCAGCAGGATAGCGGGGGGACAAGAGACCCAGTACTTC	CASRIAGGQETQYF
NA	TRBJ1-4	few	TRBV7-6	TGTGCCAGCAGCTTATTCTTCCTGGAAAAACTGTTTTTT	CASSLFFLEKLFF
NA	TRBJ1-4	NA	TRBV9	TGTGCCAGCAGCTTCGTGGGGGGTAATGAAAAACTGTTTTTT	CASSFVGGNEKLFF
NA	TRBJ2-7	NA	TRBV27	TGTGCTAGCAGTGAGCAGGGAAGAGAGCAGTACTTC	CASSEQGREQYF
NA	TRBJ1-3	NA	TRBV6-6	TGTGCCAGCACGAGGAGGGATGGAAACACCATATATTTT	CASTRRDGNTIYF
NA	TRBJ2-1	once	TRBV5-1	TGCGCCAGCAGCCCCCTTAGCTCCTACAATGAGCAGTTCTTC	CASSPLSSYNEQFF
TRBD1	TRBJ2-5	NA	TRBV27	TGTGCCAGCAGTCCGACAGGGCCCAGGGAGACCCAGTACTTC	CASSPTGPRETQYF
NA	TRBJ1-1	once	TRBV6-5	TGTGCCAGCAGCCCCCCAGGGGTGGGGGATACTGAAGCTTTCTTT	CASSPPGVGDTEAFF
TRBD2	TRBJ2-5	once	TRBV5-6	TGTGCCAGCAGCTCACCTTCTAGCGGGGAGACCCAGTACTTC	CASSSPSSGETQYF